One sample yielded the 29 T cell receptor beta chains listed below, sequenced in a study of blood T cells in healthy people across ages (dated by TCRdb to between 2014 and 2017). Library preparation employed 5' RACE. The run used an Illumina HiSeq 2500. A second PCR of roughly 6 to 12 cycles was run with a J-beta primer mix and a sample-barcoded 5' primer. The raw public reads went through TCRdb reprocessing: fastp at Q25, MiXCR clone calling, in-frame beta chains kept. CDR3 protein duplicates are merged, each entry listing the most common genes and DNA. A total of about 800,000 distinct CDR3 sequences appear in this sample, about three fifths of them only once. About 20% of the sample is in the top ten clones. The sequenced sample consisted of blood. Receptor source: a man aged 25 to 45 in good health.

This clonotype was detected a few times. V is TRBV27 and J is TRBJ2-7; possible D gene TRBD2, 6 bases. Trimming removed 6 bases at V and 5 bases at J, with 20 bases between. CDR1 is MNHEY and CDR2 is SMNVEV in the germline V gene (reference sequence). The length of the CDR3 is 15 residues. CDR3 in amino acids: CASSLIGTGEDEQYF. DNA of the CDR3: TGTGCCAGCAGCCTTATAGGGACGGGGGAGGACGAGCAGTACTTC.

About this clonotype: At one of its ends the junction is not consistent with the germline gene, which may arise from a read error. This rearrangement joins TRBV20-1 to TRBJ1-6; TRBD1 agrees at 7 bases. The germline gives CDR1 DFQATT, CDR2 SNEGSKA (reference sequence). This CDR3 is 14 amino acids long. In DNA, the CDR3 is TGCAATGCTAGTAACAGGGGCGTTAATTCACCCCTCCACTTT. It is translated as CNASNRGVNSPLHF.

The chain uses TRBV20-1 and TRBJ2-3, with D possibly being TRBD1 (6 bases). Germline V gene lookup returns CDR1 DFQATT and CDR2 SNEGSKA (reference sequence). CDR3 length: 9 residues. The CDR3 coding sequence is TGCAGCTCACAGGGTACGCAGTATTTT. Amino acids: CSSQGTQYF.

This chain uses TRBV24-1 with TRBJ2-1; 12 nucleotides align to TRBD2. Trimming removed 3 bases from V and 6 bases from J; junction bases left unmatched: 5. The germline V gene encodes CDR1 KGHDR and CDR2 SFDVKD. The CDR3 runs to 16 residues. CDR3 nucleotide sequence: TGTGCCACCAGTGATCGACTAGCGGGAGCTTTCAATGAGCAGTTCTTC. It yields the protein CATSDRLAGAFNEQFF.

The rearrangement joins TRBV15 to TRBJ2-1; D not resolved. Germline V gene lookup returns CDR1 LNHNV and CDR2 YYDKDF (reference sequence). The CDR3 length is 12 residues. V was shortened by 1 base and J by 9 bases, with 7 bases between the two germline ends. The CDR3 spells CATSRVQSEQFF. The CDR3 bases are TGTGCCACCAGCAGAGTCCAATCTGAGCAGTTCTTC. The full variable domain, completed using reference TRBV15 and TRBJ2-1, is DAMVIQNPRYQVTQFGKPVTLSCSQTLNHNVMYWYQQKSSQAPKLLFHYYDKDFNNEADTPDNFQSRRPNTSFCFLDIRSPGLGDTAMYLCATSRVQSEQFFGPGTRLTVL.

This clonotype was counted at least ten times. The V gene is TRBV7-7, the J gene TRBJ2-3; D is possibly TRBD1 (5 bases). The germline CDR1 and CDR2 sequences are SSHAT and FNYEAQ (reference sequence). The CDR3 is made up of 13 amino acids. V was shortened by 2 bases and J by 3 bases, with 6 bases between the two germline ends. This CDR3 is CASSLQGTDTQYF. The DNA of the CDR3 is TGTGCCAGCAGCTTACAGGGTACAGATACGCAGTATTTT.

To note about this clonotype: The germline gene is not matched at one end of the junction; a read error may be the cause. V usage is TRBV5-1 and J usage is TRBJ2-1, with 9 bases lining up with TRBD2. The CDR3 totals 15 residues. The germline V gene has CDR1 SGHRS and CDR2 YFSETQ. In DNA, the CDR3 is TGCGCCTGCAGCTTAAGAGCGGGGGGTTACAATGAGCAGTTCTTC. The encoded protein is CACSLRAGGYNEQFF. Looking up the rest from reference TRBV5-1 and TRBJ2-1 gives the full variable domain: KAGVTQTPRYLIKTRGQQVTLSCSPISGHRSVSWYQQTPGQGLQFLFEYFSETQRNKGNFPGRFSGRQFSNSRSEMNVSTLELGDSALYLCACSLRAGGYNEQFFGPGTRLTVL.

The rearrangement links TRBV7-2 to TRBJ2-1; 11 positions agree with TRBD2. The CDR3 has 15 amino acids. The J segment lost 5 bases and the V segment lost 6 bases, leaving 6 bases of the junction unmatched. In germline, CDR1 is SGHTA, CDR2 FQGNSA. In nucleotides, the CDR3 is TGTGCCAGCAGGCCGCCGGGACTAGCGGACAATGAGCAGTTCTTC. It yields the protein CASRPPGLADNEQFF.

The genes are TRBV13 and TRBJ2-1; TRBD2 aligns across 7 bases. Looked up from germline, CDR1 is PRHDT and CDR2 is FYEKMQ (reference sequence). After removal of 2 bases from V and 6 bases from J, the junction contained 4 bases not matched to a gene. The CDR3 has 14 amino acids. The CDR3 nucleotides are TGTGCCAGCAGCTTACCTAGCGGAGGCAATGAGCAGTTCTTC. Translation: CASSLPSGGNEQFF.

J is TRBJ2-1 and V is TRBV7-9, with D hard to call. V shed 6 bases and J shed 12 bases, with 21 bases lying between them. The V gene's germline CDR1 is SEHNR and CDR2 FQNEAQ (reference sequence). The CDR3 has 14 residues. CDR3 region: CASRAPQKMDGQFF. The CDR3 nucleotides are TGTGCCAGCAGGGCTCCACAGAAGATGGATGGGCAGTTCTTC.

This clonotype was seen more than once but under ten times. J is TRBJ2-3 and V is TRBV7-2; a possible D gene is TRBD2 (6 bases). Germline V gene data show CDR1 as SGHTA and CDR2 as FQGNSA. V was cut by 4 bases and J by 5 bases, with 13 bases left in between. This CDR3 spans 14 amino acids. The CDR3 DNA follows: TGTGCCAGCAGCTCAAGACTAGGCGGAGATACGCAGTATTTT. Amino acid sequence: CASSSRLGGDTQYF.

The chain has TRBV5-1 and TRBJ1-2, with a weak D call TRBD1 (6 bases). In germline, CDR1 is SGHRS, CDR2 YFSETQ. There are 14 residues in the CDR3. Between the trimmed V and J ends, which lost 4 bases and 6 bases, there was a span of 16 bases. Here the CDR3 reads CASSRAGGGDGYTF. The CDR3 DNA reads as TGCGCCAGCAGCAGAGCAGGAGGGGGAGATGGCTACACCTTC.

This clonotype was counted at least ten times. J is TRBJ1-5 and V is TRBV28; D gene uncertain. Per germline, CDR1 MDHEN and CDR2 SYDVKM. The length of the CDR3 is 12 residues. Trimming removed 6 bases at V and 6 bases at J, with 9 bases between. The DNA for the CDR3 is TGTGCCAGCAGCCTCCCCGGTCAGCCCCAGCATTTT. Encoded protein: CASSLPGQPQHF.

The chain links TRBV12-5 to TRBJ2-1, with D possibly matching TRBD1 (6 bases). Germline V gives CDR1 LGHNT, CDR2 FRNRAP. V was shortened by 3 bases and J by 9 bases, with 9 bases between the two germline ends. CDR3 length: 12 amino acids. The CDR3 DNA reads TGTGCTAGTGGTTTAGCAGGGGCTGAGCAGTTCTTC. Amino acids: CASGLAGAEQFF.

This clonotype was observed a few times. The chain combines TRBV7-2 with TRBJ2-1; 8 nucleotides align to TRBD1. Germline values: CDR1 SGHTA, CDR2 FQGNSA. Trimming cost V 5 bases and J 4 bases; bases outside gene matches: 10. The CDR3 runs 16 residues. The CDR3 is CASSGIRGRGYNEQFF. The CDR3 DNA follows: TGTGCCAGCAGCGGAATCAGGGGGCGAGGTTACAATGAGCAGTTCTTC.

The chain is built from TRBV7-9 and TRBJ1-4; a possible D gene is TRBD1 (5 bases). V was cut by 5 bases and J by 3 bases, with 10 bases left in between. CDR3 size: 14 residues. Germline CDR1 SEHNR, CDR2 FQNEAQ (reference sequence). CDR3 DNA sequence: TGTGCCAGCAGCAGCGGGGCGGCTAATGAAAAACTGTTTTTT. Translation: CASSSGAANEKLFF.

The chain employs TRBV6-5 and TRBJ1-2; a possible D gene is TRBD1 (6 bases). Per germline, CDR1 MNHEY and CDR2 SVGAGI. The CDR3 sequence is 15 residues long. V shed 3 bases and J shed 8 bases, with 19 bases lying between them. The CDR3 spells CASSYRGELSLGYTF. The CDR3 DNA reads TGTGCCAGCAGTTATAGGGGGGAACTATCCCTCGGCTACACCTTC.

The V and J genes are TRBV27 and TRBJ2-5; perhaps D is TRBD1 or TRBD2 (5 bases each). CDR3 length: 14 residues. The V and J ends lost 5 bases and 0 bases respectively, with 10 bases between them. CDR1 and CDR2 (germline): MNHEY, SMNVEV (reference sequence). The CDR3 is CASSHPGHQETQYF. The CDR3 nucleotides are TGTGCCAGCAGTCATCCGGGACACCAAGAGACCCAGTACTTC.

This clonotype was recorded once. The chain recombines TRBV2 with TRBJ1-5, with no clear D. V shed 1 base and J shed 7 bases, with 5 bases lying between them. This CDR3 comprises 12 residues. From germline, CDR1 is SNHLY and CDR2 FYNNEI. For the CDR3, the DNA is TGTGCCAGCAGTGAAGAAAACCAGCCCCAGCATTTT. This codes for CASSEENQPQHF.

This clonotype is a singleton in its sample. The chain recombines TRBV6-5 with TRBJ2-1; TRBD2 might be the D (5 bases). The CDR3 sequence is 14 residues long. Germline V CDR1 and CDR2: MNHEY, SVGAGI. Trimming pared 8 bases from V and 7 bases from J, leaving 18 bases between. CDR3 bases: TGTGCCAGCGCTATAGGACTCAATAGGAATGAGCAGTTCTTC. Its translation is CASAIGLNRNEQFF.

V gene TRBV7-2 combines with J gene TRBJ2-3; no clear D. Deletions cut 0 bases from V and 4 bases from J, with 17 bases between. Germline loops: CDR1 SGHTA, CDR2 FQGNSA. The CDR3 totals 17 residues. In DNA form, the CDR3 reads TGTGCCAGCAGCTTAGCCCCCGCCGGATCTAGGGCAGATACGCAGTATTTT. It translates to CASSLAPAGSRADTQYF.

The V gene is TRBV9, the J gene TRBJ1-2; D possibly corresponds to TRBD1 (5 bases). CDR3 length equals 15 residues. CDR1 and CDR2 (germline): SGDLS, YYNGEE. V was shortened by 0 bases and J by 5 bases, with 14 bases between the two germline ends. The CDR3 here is CASSVGSSEGYGYTF. In DNA, the CDR3 is TGTGCCAGCAGCGTAGGGTCCTCGGAGGGGTATGGCTACACCTTC.

The table lists this clonotype with a few counts. The chain carries TRBV6-5 and TRBJ2-1; tentatively, D is TRBD1 (5 bases). Germline V gene sequence: CDR1 MNHEY, CDR2 SVGAGI. V shed 0 bases and J shed 5 bases, with 20 bases lying between them. The CDR3 consists of 18 residues. The CDR3 loop reads CASSYSSWGGDGHNEQFF. In DNA, the CDR3 is TGTGCCAGCAGTTACTCGTCTTGGGGCGGAGACGGTCACAATGAGCAGTTCTTC.

This clonotype was counted between two and nine times. J is TRBJ1-4 and V is TRBV7-2; perhaps TRBD1 as D (6 bases). This CDR3 is 14 amino acids long. V was clipped by 5 bases and J by 8 bases, with 15 bases between them. CDR1 and CDR2 (germline): SGHTA, FQGNSA. This CDR3 is CASSIRGFGEKLFF. The CDR3 coding sequence is TGTGCCAGCAGCATCAGGGGATTTGGCGAAAAACTGTTTTTT.

The chain joins TRBV12-3 or TRBV12-4 to TRBJ2-4, with D hard to call. The J call may be incorrect, as the DNA end agrees better with TRBJ2-7. The CDR3 is 13 residues long. The CDR3 sequence is CASSRALGYEQYF. In DNA, the CDR3 is TGTGCCAGCAGCCGGGCGTTAGGGTACGAGCAGTACTTC.

This chain connects TRBV20-1 to TRBJ2-7; TRBD1 aligns across 8 bases. The trim removed 5 bases at V and 4 bases at J, leaving 13 bases unmatched. The CDR3 length is 15 residues. In germline, CDR1 is DFQATT, CDR2 SNEGSKA (reference sequence). CDR3 coding DNA: TGCAGTGCTCCCCCGGGACAGGCTCCTAGTTACGAGCAGTACTTC. The encoded protein is CSAPPGQAPSYEQYF.

This clonotype was found a few times. The rearrangement joins TRBV15 to TRBJ2-3; tentative D call: TRBD2 (5 bases). V gave up 2 bases and J gave up 5 bases, with 20 bases separating them. CDR1 is LNHNV, CDR2 YYDKDF, per germline (reference sequence). The CDR3 is made up of 17 amino acids. The CDR3 here is CATSRTNLGNLGDTQYF. DNA of the CDR3: TGTGCCACCAGCAGAACAAATCTCGGGAATCTTGGAGATACGCAGTATTTT. Based on the CDR3 plus reference TRBV15 and TRBJ2-3, the full variable domain is DAMVIQNPRYQVTQFGKPVTLSCSQTLNHNVMYWYQQKSSQAPKLLFHYYDKDFNNEADTPDNFQSRRPNTSFCFLDIRSPGLGDTAMYLCATSRTNLGNLGDTQYFGPGTRLTVL.

The CDR3 nucleotides are TGCAGCGTTCAGAGGGGGACTAGCGGGAGTTTTACAGATACGCAGTATTTT. Protein product: CSVQRGTSGSFTDTQYF. The V call is TRBV29-1, the J call TRBJ2-3, with TRBD2 matching 14 bases. Germline V gives CDR1 SQVTM, CDR2 ANQGSEA. The V gene end was trimmed by 5 bases and the J gene end by 3 bases; junction bases not matched to a gene: 10. There are 17 residues in the CDR3.

The rearrangement joins TRBV7-2 to TRBJ2-5; D is unresolved. The CDR3 is 13 residues long. V was clipped by 5 bases and J by 5 bases, with 12 bases between them. The germline V gene encodes CDR1 SGHTA and CDR2 FQGNSA. The CDR3 region is CASSPISRETQYF. The CDR3, as DNA: TGTGCCAGCAGCCCCATTAGTCGGGAGACCCAGTACTTC.